This is a list of T cell receptor beta chains from one sample in a study of CD8+ T cells in alopecia areata. Measured with immunoSEQ multiplex PCR; TCRdb has only the in-frame clones, and not every one. Seen here are about 180,000 clones, roughly 46% observed once, and the top ten hold around a tenth. The sequencing here drew on CD8+ T cells sorted from blood, taken around week 52, from a patient treated with tofacitinib. These receptors came from a human donor with alopecia areata. CDR3s include the opening cysteine and the closing phenylalanine or tryptophan. D genes are given only for firm matches. A clone size is listed for some rows: how often the clone was seen (once, few, many), or a class if it is expanded.

clone_size	v_call	d_call	j_call	cdr3_aa	cdr3_nt
-	TRBV7-6	TRBD1	TRBJ2-5	CASSLGTGGIRETQYF	TGTGCCAGCAGCCTGGGGACAGGGGGCATAAGAGAGACCCAGTACTTC
-	TRBV9	-	TRBJ1-2	CASTLEGGWYGYTF	TGTGCCAGCACCCTTGAGGGGGGTTGGTATGGCTACACCTTC
few	TRBV7-2	TRBD1	TRBJ1-6	CASSWQGQGDSPLHF	TGTGCCAGCAGCTGGCAGGGACAGGGGGATTCACCCCTCCACTTT
-	TRBV6-1	-	TRBJ2-7	CASSEYSGYEQYF	TGTGCCAGCAGTGAATATTCGGGCTACGAGCAGTACTTC
few	TRBV29-1	-	TRBJ2-7	CSVEMGATFYEQYF	TGCAGCGTTGAAATGGGGGCGACATTCTACGAGCAGTACTTC
once	TRBV7-6	TRBD1	TRBJ2-7	CASSLSTGDTYEQYF	TGTGCCAGCAGCTTATCGACAGGGGACACCTACGAGCAGTACTTC
-	TRBV5-6	-	TRBJ2-7	CASSFQSSSYEQYF	TGTGCCAGCAGTTTCCAATCCAGCTCCTACGAGCAGTACTTC
-	TRBV6-1	-	TRBJ2-1	CASTTGYNEQFF	TGTGCCAGCACTACAGGTTACAATGAGCAGTTCTTC
-	TRBV23-1	-	TRBJ1-2	CASSQSKGYTF	TGCGCCAGCAGTCAATCTAAAGGCTACACCTTC
-	TRBV9	TRBD1	TRBJ1-2	CASSPIFRTGSVYTF	TGTGCCAGCAGCCCAATCTTTCGGACAGGGAGTGTCTACACCTTC
few	TRBV27	TRBD1	TRBJ1-5	CASSLPRDRWGNQPQHF	TGTGCCAGCAGTTTACCTAGGGACAGGTGGGGCAATCAGCCCCAGCATTTT
-	TRBV6-5	-	TRBJ2-7	CASSYEGVSYEQYF	TGTGCCAGCAGTTACGAGGGAGTATCCTACGAGCAGTACTTC
-	TRBV27	-	TRBJ1-6	CASGGSYNSPLHF	TGTGCCAGTGGTGGCTCCTATAATTCACCCCTCCACTTT
-	TRBV30	-	TRBJ1-5	CAWSVRRFNQPQHF	TGTGCCTGGAGTGTACGCCGTTTCAATCAGCCCCAGCATTTT
-	TRBV13	TRBD1	TRBJ2-7	CASSLGQGSHEQYF	TGTGCCAGCAGCTTGGGACAGGGGTCGCACGAGCAGTACTTC
few	TRBV29-1	-	TRBJ2-6	CSVDSAGANVLTF	TGCAGCGTTGATTCTGCCGGGGCCAACGTCCTGACTTTC
-	TRBV6-4	-	TRBJ2-5	CASTPGSLQETQYF	TGTGCCAGCACCCCCGGGAGCCTCCAAGAGACCCAGTACTTC
once	TRBV5-1	TRBD1	TRBJ1-1	CASSLENRGNTEAFF	TGCGCCAGCAGCTTGGAGAACAGGGGGAACACTGAAGCTTTCTTT
-	TRBV7-3	-	TRBJ1-4	CASSLTGGLEKLFF	TGTGCCAGCAGCTTAACAGGGGGGCTGGAAAAACTGTTTTTT
-	TRBV4-1	-	TRBJ1-5	CASSQDPDGGYQPQHF	TGCGCCAGCAGCCAAGATCCGGACGGTGGTTATCAGCCCCAGCATTTT
few	TRBV2	-	TRBJ1-2	CASRGGPTGYTF	TGTGCCAGCAGGGGCGGGCCGACTGGCTACACCTTC
-	TRBV30	-	TRBJ2-7	CAWSVSSPYEQYF	TGTGCCTGGAGTGTAAGCAGTCCCTACGAGCAGTACTTC
-	TRBV5-6	-	TRBJ1-1	CASSFSLEGTEAFF	TGTGCCAGCAGCTTCAGTTTAGAAGGTACTGAAGCTTTCTTT
-	TRBV5-4	-	TRBJ2-4	CASSFFDGNIQYF	TGTGCCAGCAGCTTCTTTGACGGAAACATTCAGTACTTC
-	TRBV4-3	TRBD2	TRBJ2-1	CASSQDQIGGGAAYNEQFF	TGCGCCAGCAGCCAAGATCAAATCGGCGGGGGGGCGGCCTACAATGAGCAGTTCTTC
-	TRBV30	-	TRBJ1-2	CAWRRARRDGYTF	TGTGCCTGGAGGCGAGCTCGGCGTGACGGCTACACCTTC
-	TRBV5-6	-	TRBJ1-1	CASSLDTGWTEAFF	TGTGCCAGCAGCTTGGACACGGGTTGGACTGAAGCTTTCTTT
-	TRBV4-1	TRBD1	TRBJ1-2	CASSLGQGPPGYTF	TGCGCCAGCAGCCTGGGACAGGGGCCCCCTGGCTACACCTTC
few	TRBV7-9	TRBD1	TRBJ1-2	CASSPGTGGYGYTF	TGTGCCAGCAGCCCCGGGACAGGGGGGTATGGCTACACCTTC
few	TRBV29-1	-	TRBJ1-4	CSGVLPGEKLFF	TGCAGCGGTGTCCTCCCGGGGGAAAAACTGTTTTTT
-	TRBV29-1	-	TRBJ2-5	CSVSGLSGETQYF	TGCAGCGTTTCAGGACTTTCAGGAGAGACCCAGTACTTC
-	TRBV30	-	TRBJ2-7	CAWRGNSYEQYF	TGTGCCTGGAGAGGGAATAGCTACGAGCAGTACTTC
-	TRBV27	-	TRBJ1-2	CASSLSDKRTGYTF	TGTGCCAGCAGTTTATCGGACAAGAGAACGGGCTACACCTTC
-	TRBV19	TRBD1	TRBJ1-5	CASSWTGNNQPQHF	TGTGCCAGTAGTTGGACAGGAAACAATCAGCCCCAGCATTTT
-	TRBV30	-	TRBJ1-2	CAWKSFRGRYGYTF	TGTGCCTGGAAGAGTTTCAGGGGCCGCTATGGCTACACCTTC
-	TRBV13	-	TRBJ2-1	CASSWGGRDNEQFF	TGTGCCAGCAGCTGGGGGGGCAGAGACAATGAGCAGTTCTTC
-	TRBV6-5	-	TRBJ2-3	CASSWGRADTQYF	TGTGCCAGCAGTTGGGGGAGAGCAGATACGCAGTATTTT
-	TRBV9	-	TRBJ2-1	CASSVVARSSYNEQFF	TGTGCCAGCAGCGTAGTAGCGAGGTCATCCTACAATGAGCAGTTCTTC
-	TRBV9	-	TRBJ2-7	CASSVAEAATYEQYF	TGTGCCAGCAGCGTAGCGGAAGCGGCCACCTACGAGCAGTACTTC
-	TRBV2	-	TRBJ2-7	CASSPDSSRFYEQYF	TGTGCCAGCAGCCCCGACAGCTCAAGGTTTTACGAGCAGTACTTC
-	TRBV27	-	TRBJ2-7	CASSFSTGYEQYF	TGTGCCAGCAGTTTCTCGACAGGCTACGAGCAGTACTTC
-	TRBV5-1	-	TRBJ2-2	CASSSSHSETGELFF	TGCGCCAGCAGCTCCTCCCATTCAGAAACCGGGGAGCTGTTTTTT
-	TRBV9	TRBD1	TRBJ1-4	CASSVADRGHEKLFF	TGTGCCAGCAGCGTAGCCGACAGGGGACATGAAAAACTGTTTTTT
-	TRBV2	TRBD2	TRBJ2-3	CASRGRAGGRTQYF	TGTGCCAGCAGGGGTCGAGCGGGGGGGCGCACGCAGTATTTT
few	TRBV11-1	TRBD1	TRBJ2-1	CASRGDRGTWNEQFF	TGTGCCAGCAGGGGAGACAGGGGGACGTGGAATGAGCAGTTCTTC
few	TRBV2	-	TRBJ2-3	CASNPLSAFTQYF	TGTGCCAGCAATCCTCTTAGTGCTTTCACGCAGTATTTT
-	TRBV6-1	TRBD2	TRBJ2-1	CASSEVGGGHSYNEQFF	TGTGCCAGCAGTGAAGTTGGCGGGGGGCACTCCTACAATGAGCAGTTCTTC
-	TRBV30	-	TRBJ2-7	CAWSVGSLYEQYF	TGTGCCTGGAGTGTAGGGTCCCTCTACGAGCAGTACTTC
-	TRBV27	-	TRBJ1-2	CASRPPWGNYGYTF	TGTGCCAGCAGACCCCCCTGGGGTAACTATGGCTACACCTTC
-	TRBV15	-	TRBJ2-2	CATSRAGSGELFF	TGTGCCACCAGCAGAGCTGGGTCCGGGGAGCTGTTTTTT
-	TRBV5-1	TRBD1	TRBJ2-2	CASSRSGQGATGELFF	TGCGCCAGCAGCCGTTCAGGACAGGGGGCCACCGGGGAGCTGTTTTTT
-	TRBV4-3	-	TRBJ2-5	CASSQDRQETQYF	TGCGCCAGCAGCCAAGATCGGCAAGAGACCCAGTACTTC
many	TRBV2	TRBD2	TRBJ2-1	CASSLPRAGGLLEQFF	TGTGCCAGCAGTTTGCCTCGGGCGGGGGGCCTCCTTGAGCAGTTCTTC
-	TRBV9	TRBD1	TRBJ1-1	CASSVEGATEAFF	TGTGCCAGCAGCGTAGAGGGGGCCACTGAAGCTTTCTTT
-	TRBV4-2	TRBD2	TRBJ2-5	CASSRTRGEETQYF	TGTGCCAGCAGCCGAACCCGGGGGGAAGAGACCCAGTACTTC
few	TRBV27	-	TRBJ1-5	CASSLVRDGQPQHF	TGTGCCAGCAGTTTAGTCAGGGACGGGCAGCCCCAGCATTTT
few	TRBV7-8	-	TRBJ2-1	CASIQGGPYNEQFF	TGTGCCAGCATCCAGGGGGGCCCTTACAATGAGCAGTTCTTC
once	TRBV7-7	-	TRBJ2-1	CASSLAGRGQNEQFF	TGTGCTAGCAGCTTAGCAGGGCGGGGGCAGAATGAGCAGTTCTTC
few	TRBV19	-	TRBJ2-7	CASSLLGRQAGAYEQYF	TGTGCCAGTAGTCTCCTCGGTCGGCAGGCTGGGGCTTACGAGCAGTACTTC